This TCR beta chain was sequenced in a study of cytomegalovirus exposure and HLA in healthy donors. General study findings and limits: Association with HLA alleles at 0.05 false discovery rate was found for 16,951 TCR beta sequences in a later analysis. TCR beta chains numbering under 200 were designated cytomegalovirus-associated. Further analysis, carried out later, found HLA-associated TCR beta chains more clonally expanded than equally common other chains.

Concerning this clone: Its antigen is still unknown.

Trimming at V came to 7 bases and at J to 9 bases, leaving 8 bases not matched to a gene. In germline, CDR1 is SGHRS, CDR2 YFSETQ. The CDR3 length is 14 residues. Donors counted as nominally healthy when sampled, yet unrecorded immune exposures were likely. The PCR made use of 60 Vbeta and 13 Jbeta primers. Method: immunoSEQ multiplex PCR; TCRdb's copy keeps in-frame clones and lacks some. The data hold roughly 200,000 clones, with more than 75% observed a single time. The sequenced sample was PBMCs. This clonotype was obtained from a woman in her forties in good health and CMV-seronegative. The chain links TRBV5-1 to TRBJ2-1; 12 bases match TRBD2. The CDR3 spells CASSGGLAGSEQFF. DNA of the CDR3: TGCGCCAGCTCCGGGGGACTAGCGGGCTCTGAGCAGTTCTTC.